The rows below give T cell receptor beta chains drawn from one sample of a study of cytomegalovirus exposure and HLA in healthy donors. Repertoires were generated with immunoSEQ multiplex PCR, while TCRdb's copy carries only in-frame clones and drops some. The sample lists about 140,000 clones, 75% to 80% occurring once. Input material: PBMCs. These receptors all stem from a woman aged 25 to 39 in good health and CMV-seronegative. CDR3s include the opening cysteine and the closing phenylalanine or tryptophan.

v_call	j_call	cdr3_aa
TRBV15	TRBJ2-7	CATSRDRQDYEQYF
TRBV7-8	TRBJ1-5	CASSPGQGNSNQPQHF
TRBV5-4	TRBJ1-5	CASSLGPQGFLPNQPQHF
TRBV4-2	TRBJ2-3	CASSHQTPSTDTQYF
TRBV7-8	TRBJ1-1	CASSLEGGNTEAFF
TRBV6-6	TRBJ2-3	CASRGLGGRTDTQYF
TRBV19	TRBJ1-5	CASRPPEQPQHF
TRBV9	TRBJ1-4	CASSVGAGLNEKLFF
TRBV13	TRBJ2-5	CASSSDRAETQYF
TRBV19	TRBJ1-2	CASSIQGIDYGYTF
TRBV4-3	TRBJ1-6	CASSQVLGGAYSPLHF
TRBV6-5	TRBJ2-1	CASSYERGGRNEQFF
TRBV5-4	TRBJ2-5	CASSLGQGETQYF
TRBV6-1	TRBJ1-5	CASSEGTQGRNQPQHF
TRBV20-1	TRBJ1-1	CSALIQGEAFF
TRBV6-1	TRBJ1-2	CASIRDRVYGYTF
TRBV4-3	TRBJ1-4	CASSQGTGREMATNEKLFF
TRBV9	TRBJ1-2	CASSALGQTNYGYTF
TRBV9	TRBJ1-1	CASSVGAGDTEAFF
TRBV7-2	TRBJ1-1	CASSLGGWMNTEAFF
TRBV9	TRBJ1-4	CASSGLRDSATNEKLFF
TRBV6-5	TRBJ1-5	CASRYPGTGVQHF
TRBV30	TRBJ1-6	CAWMTGPNSPLHF
TRBV18	TRBJ1-4	CASSPSRGVGEKLFF
TRBV7-9	TRBJ1-2	CASSLEGAGYGYTF
TRBV2	TRBJ1-1	CASSEQGHTEAFF
TRBV9	TRBJ1-1	CASSVARGANTEAFF
TRBV9	TRBJ1-2	CASSSSGLGYTF
TRBV7-2	TRBJ1-3	CASSSWTGGNTIYF
TRBV29-1	TRBJ2-7	CSVWQGGYEQYF
TRBV6-5	TRBJ2-3	CASSLIRGGADTQYF
TRBV6-6	TRBJ2-3	CASSYGTASTDTQYF
TRBV6-5	TRBJ1-2	CASSPGGTTYGYTF
TRBV7-3	TRBJ2-2	CASSSTGATNTGELFF
TRBV4-2	TRBJ2-1	CASSQETQGGVHEQFF
TRBV7-9	TRBJ2-4	CASSYFPPQGVRGNIQYF
TRBV5-1	TRBJ1-2	CASSLGLGQGSAYGYTF
TRBV5-8	TRBJ1-6	CASSLSLNSPLHF
TRBV6-1	TRBJ2-7	CASSERRDRVYEQYF
TRBV5-1	TRBJ1-6	CASRPTGTVYSPLHF
TRBV2	TRBJ2-7	CASSEPYEQYF
TRBV28	TRBJ2-7	CASRFGGRGLYEQYF
TRBV28	TRBJ2-2	CASSTGGAGTGELFF
TRBV5-4	TRBJ2-2	CASSLVTSARTGELFF
TRBV5-4	TRBJ1-1	CASSDRPNTEAFF
TRBV7-3	TRBJ2-5	CASSPTSGEETQYF
TRBV6-5	TRBJ1-1	CASRPGLVETEAFF
TRBV7-8	TRBJ2-2	CASSFPVTGELFF
TRBV5-6	TRBJ1-1	CASILGQGAFNTEAFF
TRBV5-1	TRBJ1-5	CASSPGQPQHF
TRBV19	TRBJ2-3	CASTRGGTDTQYF
TRBV6-1	TRBJ1-2	CASRDRVLFGYTF
TRBV6-5	TRBJ1-2	CASRDRALDGYTF
TRBV7-2	TRBJ1-5	CASSQPGQGTQPQHF
TRBV5-4	TRBJ2-5	CASSIGTGGQETQYF
TRBV6-4	TRBJ1-2	CASSDGGGRGYTF
TRBV6-5	TRBJ1-6	CASRTDRGRESPLHF